The 18 T cell receptor beta chains below come from one sample, sequenced in a study of vaccination effects on CD4 cells after COVID-19. The antigens of these receptors remain unknown. The data were produced by immunoSEQ multiplex PCR, yet TCRdb's version contains in-frame clones alone and is incomplete. The sample lists about 79,000 clones, around 70% seen once, with 1.5% to 2% in the top ten. In the ViraFEST assay, antigen-specific CD4+ clonotypes were identified by expansion after peptide-pool stimulation. Cells that had been cultured for ten to eleven days were the source of isolated CD4+ T cells. This specimen consisted of CD4+ T cells from PBMCs cultured with HCoV-229E spike peptides, obtained before COVID-19 vaccination. These TCRs come from a human donor who received a COVID-19 vaccine.

The chain joins TRBV2 to TRBJ2-5, with no clear D. The CDR3 spans 12 residues. Trimming took 2 bases from V and 5 from J, leaving 6 bases between them. Germline V gene sequence: CDR1 SNHLY, CDR2 FYNNEI. The CDR3 reads CASSERVETQYF. The CDR3 bases are TGTGCCAGCAGTGAAAGGGTCGAGACCCAGTACTTC.

The chain combines TRBV2 with TRBJ2-5; 7 bases fit TRBD1. In germline, CDR1 is SNHLY, CDR2 FYNNEI. V lost 4 bases, J lost 4 bases, and 6 bases stayed unmatched. CDR3 size: 14 residues. The CDR3 spells CASSGHRGTETQYF. In DNA form, the CDR3 reads TGTGCCAGCAGTGGCCACAGGGGCACAGAGACCCAGTACTTC.

The chain couples TRBV18 to TRBJ2-5; D is perhaps TRBD1 (5 bases). This CDR3 spans 15 amino acids. Deletions cut 6 bases from V and 1 base from J, with 15 bases between. Germline V gene sequence: CDR1 KGHSH, CDR2 LQKENI. DNA of the CDR3: TGTGCCAGCTCGCAAGGTACAGGATCCCAAGAGACCCAGTACTTC. It is translated as CASSQGTGSQETQYF.

This clone was found a few times. The V call is TRBV2, the J call TRBJ1-2; the D is unclear. V gave up 5 bases and J gave up 7 bases, with 14 bases separating them. CDR3 size: 13 residues. Germline lookup yields CDR1 SNHLY and CDR2 FYNNEI. The CDR3 DNA follows: TGTGCCAGCAGTCCTTGGGAGGGTTCTGGCTACACCTTC. Translated: CASSPWEGSGYTF.

The genes are TRBV12-5 and TRBJ2-1; either TRBD1 or TRBD2 may supply D (5 bases each). CDR1 and CDR2 from the germline V gene are LGHNT and FRNRAP. V was pared by 0 bases and J by 3 bases, with 15 bases between. This CDR3 is built from 17 residues. The CDR3 spells CASGLVLSGALYNEQFF. The CDR3 bases are TGTGCTAGTGGTTTGGTACTATCCGGGGCCCTCTACAATGAGCAGTTCTTC.

The V and J genes are TRBV19 and TRBJ2-4, with 9 nucleotides matching TRBD1. Germline values: CDR1 LNHDA, CDR2 SQIVND (reference sequence). The CDR3 contains 18 residues. After removal of 6 bases from V and 2 bases from J, the junction contained 14 bases not matched to a gene. The chain's CDR3 is CASRASSPGQGSKNIQYF. In DNA, the CDR3 is TGTGCCAGTAGAGCGAGTAGTCCGGGACAGGGATCCAAAAACATTCAGTACTTC.

The chain links TRBV29-1 to TRBJ2-5, with D unclear. CDR1 and CDR2 (germline): SQVTM, ANQGSEA. The length of the CDR3 is 13 residues. With 2 bases removed from V and 4 bases from J, the gap between germline ends came to 11 bases. CDR3 DNA: TGCAGCGTTGAACCCCCCCGACGAGAGACCCAGTACTTC. Protein: CSVEPPRRETQYF.

The chain combines TRBV5-6 with TRBJ2-2; TRBD1 matches 8 bases. CDR3 length: 15 amino acids. The J segment lost 7 bases and the V segment lost 3 bases, leaving 8 bases of the junction unmatched. Germline loops: CDR1 SGHDT, CDR2 YYEEEE. The CDR3 nucleotides read TGTGCCAGCAGCTCCTTAGGACAGGGCATCGGGGAGCTGTTTTTT. It codes for CASSSLGQGIGELFF.

The chain combines TRBV7-9 with TRBJ1-2, with 7 bases that match TRBD1. The V segment lost 2 bases and the J segment 5 bases; nucleotides outside the gene matches: 8. The CDR3 spans 15 residues. Per the germline V gene, CDR1 is SEHNR and CDR2 is FQNEAQ (reference sequence). CDR3 in DNA: TGTGCCAGCAGCTTAAACTACAGGGGAGGTTATGGCTACACCTTC. This encodes CASSLNYRGGYGYTF.

The V call is TRBV6-5, the J call TRBJ1-3; the D is unclear. Germline-derived CDR1 and CDR2 are MNHEY and SVGAGI. The CDR3 is made up of 14 amino acids. V lost 5 bases to trimming and J lost 0 bases, with 8 bases between them. The CDR3 loop reads CASSRSGSGNTIYF. The CDR3 nucleotides read TGTGCCAGCAGTAGGAGTGGCTCTGGAAACACCATATATTTT.

This clone appeared a single time. The CDR3 DNA reads as TGTGCCAGCAGCTCCAGAGCGGACAATGAGCAGTTCTTC. It yields the protein CASSSRADNEQFF. J is TRBJ2-1 and V is TRBV7-2; a possible D gene is TRBD2 (5 bases). The CDR3 runs to 13 residues. CDR1 and CDR2 (germline): SGHTA, FQGNSA. Trimming left V 4 bases short and J 5 bases short, with 9 bases between.

This clone was counted a single time. The chain recombines TRBV12-5 with TRBJ2-5; D gene unclear. V was trimmed by 3 bases and J by 4 bases, leaving 9 bases between them. CDR1 is LGHNT, CDR2 FRNRAP, per germline. The length of the CDR3 is 13 residues. CDR3 protein: CASGFQAAETQYF. The CDR3 region has the DNA TGTGCTAGTGGTTTCCAGGCCGCAGAGACCCAGTACTTC.

The chain couples TRBV10-3 to TRBJ1-6, with D tentatively TRBD1 (6 bases). The CDR3 contains 13 residues. Germline values: CDR1 ENHRY, CDR2 SYGVKD. Deletions cut 7 bases from V and 7 bases from J, with 11 bases between. CDR3 sequence (DNA): TGTGCCATCACCGGACAGATAAATTCACCCCTCCACTTT. It is translated as CAITGQINSPLHF.

The chain combines TRBV28 with TRBJ1-4; D uncertain. The CDR3 sequence is 15 residues long. The germline V gene has CDR1 MDHEN and CDR2 SYDVKM. Trimming took 7 bases from V and 8 from J, leaving 20 bases between them. CDR3 loop: CASINQGFVKEKLFF. Written as DNA, the CDR3 is TGTGCCAGCATTAACCAAGGTTTCGTGAAGGAAAAACTGTTTTTT. Variable domain in full (rest from reference TRBV28 and TRBJ1-4): DVKVTQSSRYLVKRTGEKVFLECVQDMDHENMFWYRQDPGLGLRLIYFSYDVKMKEKGDIPEGYSVSREKKERFSLILESASTNQTSMYLCASINQGFVKEKLFFGSGTQLSVL.

The V and J genes are TRBV7-2 and TRBJ2-5; 7 nucleotides align to TRBD1. This CDR3 is built from 13 residues. In germline, CDR1 is SGHTA, CDR2 FQGNSA. V gave up 2 bases and J gave up 4 bases; unmatched junction bases: 1. The CDR3 region is CASSLNRGETQYF. CDR3 DNA: TGTGCCAGCAGCTTAAACAGGGGAGAGACCCAGTACTTC. The whole variable domain, filled in from reference TRBV7-2 and TRBJ2-5, reads GAGVSQSPSNKVTEKGKDVELRCDPISGHTALYWYRQSLGQGLEFLIYFQGNSAPDKSGLPSDRFSAERTGGSVSTLTIQRTQQEDSAVYLCASSLNRGETQYFGPGTRLLVL.

The CDR3 DNA is TGTGCCAGCAGACTGGGACAGGGGGGCGAGCAGTACGTC. It specifies CASRLGQGGEQYV. The gene calls are TRBV6-5 and TRBJ2-7, with 11 bases aligning to TRBD1. Unmatched junction bases numbered 4, after V lost 6 bases and J lost 6 bases. The CDR3 is 13 amino acids. Per germline, CDR1 MNHEY and CDR2 SVGAGI.

This clone was observed a few times. The CDR3 DNA sequence: TGTGCCAGCAGCGTAAGACAGGCAGGGGGGGAGCTGTTTTTT. It specifies CASSVRQAGGELFF. The rearrangement links TRBV9 to TRBJ2-2, with D possibly matching TRBD1 (6 bases). From germline, CDR1 is SGDLS and CDR2 YYNGEE. The CDR3 has 14 amino acids. Trimming removed 1 base from V and 8 bases from J, with 12 bases in between.

The chain links TRBV12-3 or TRBV12-4 to TRBJ2-4; TRBD2 agrees at 8 bases. V lost 4 bases, J lost 7 bases, and 0 bases stayed unmatched. This CDR3 is 12 amino acids long. This CDR3 reads CASSSSGNIQYF. The CDR3 DNA is TGTGCCAGCAGTTCTAGCGGGAACATTCAGTACTTC.